This TCR beta chain is from a study of blood T cell repertoires in COVID-19. The wider study: Sites in the United States, Italy and Spain provided acute and convalescent COVID-19 samples.

Authors' processing steps: The authors estimated nucleated cell counts from reference gene primer amplification. Profiled with immunoSEQ multiplex PCR; TCRdb holds only in-frame clones, not every one. The V and J calls and clone size were taken over from that table, and D and trimming were inferred from the DNA. The sample shows around 110,000 clones, just over 90% of them seen only once. The germline gives CDR1 MNHEY, CDR2 SVGEGT. V dropped 5 bases and J dropped 4; count of bases not matched to a gene: 9. The CDR3 has 18 amino acids. This clone has only one observation. The chain is built from TRBV6-2 or TRBV6-3 and TRBJ2-1; 15 bases fit TRBD2. Sequencing was performed on peripheral blood. The TCR was taken from a human donor with active COVID-19. The donor label of this sample is uncertain. CDR3 DNA sequence: TGTGCCAGCAGTCCGCTTAGGACTAGCGGGGGGGCTTACAATGAGCAGTTCTTC. Translation: CASSPLRTSGGAYNEQFF.